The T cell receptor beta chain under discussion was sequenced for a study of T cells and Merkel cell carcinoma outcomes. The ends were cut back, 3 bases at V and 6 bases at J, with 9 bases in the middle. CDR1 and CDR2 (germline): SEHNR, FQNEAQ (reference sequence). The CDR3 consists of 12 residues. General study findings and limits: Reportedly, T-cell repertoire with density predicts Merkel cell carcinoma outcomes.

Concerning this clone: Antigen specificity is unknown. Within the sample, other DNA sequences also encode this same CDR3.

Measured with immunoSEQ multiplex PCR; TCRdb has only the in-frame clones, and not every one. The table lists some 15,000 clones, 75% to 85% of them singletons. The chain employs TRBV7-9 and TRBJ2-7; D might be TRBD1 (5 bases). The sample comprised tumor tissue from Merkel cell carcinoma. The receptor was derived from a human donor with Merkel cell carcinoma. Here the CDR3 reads CASSFQGGEQYF. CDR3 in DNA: TGTGCCAGCAGCTTCCAGGGTGGCGAGCAGTACTTC.